This entry lists 28 T cell receptor beta chains sequenced from one sample in a study of CXCR3-negative and CXCR3-positive naive CD8 T cells. The study made its TRB cDNA libraries by 5' RACE, adding UMI labels. TCRdb reprocessed the 5' RACE reads; each CDR3 protein has one entry and no DNA is given. In all, the sample yields around 57,000 distinct CDR3 sequences. The source material was memory CD8+ T cells from blood. The receptors come from a human donor in good health. Some clones in this sample may be carry-over from other donors' samples.

The V and J genes are TRBV12-3 or TRBV12-4 and TRBJ2-3; TCRdb calls TRBD2, which cannot be checked without DNA. This CDR3 is 15 amino acids long. The CDR3 reads CASSFRGSGADTQYF.

The gene calls are TRBV24-1 and TRBJ2-1; TCRdb proposes TRBD2, but this gene call is untestable without DNA. This CDR3 has 16 residues. Per germline, CDR1 KGHDR and CDR2 SFDVKD. Here the CDR3 reads CATSEGGTSVYNEQFF.

This chain connects TRBV7-9 to TRBJ2-5. This CDR3 is 13 amino acids long. Germline CDR1 SEHNR, CDR2 FQNEAQ (reference sequence). CDR3 sequence: CASSLVVQETQYF.

Here the CDR3 reads CAISESPGQGVQEQFF. The chain carries TRBV10-3 and TRBJ2-1; lacking DNA, the TRBD1 call made by TCRdb goes unchecked. Germline CDR1 is ENHRY and CDR2 is SYGVKD. The CDR3 is 16 residues long.

The rearrangement joins TRBV29-1 to TRBJ2-1; TCRdb gives TRBD2 as the D gene, but with no DNA this cannot be confirmed. The CDR3 covers 14 residues. The V gene's germline CDR1 is SQVTM and CDR2 ANQGSEA. CDR3 in amino acids: CSVTGTDSYNEQFF.

The chain links TRBV29-1 to TRBJ2-6; TCRdb calls TRBD2, which cannot be checked without DNA. Per the germline V gene, CDR1 is SQVTM and CDR2 is ANQGSEA. The CDR3 is 17 amino acids. The CDR3 sequence: CSVFSGTLRSGANVLTF.

The chain employs TRBV14 and TRBJ2-7. This CDR3 has 14 amino acids. Germline loops: CDR1 SGHDN, CDR2 FVKESK. The CDR3 protein is CASSQGSAAYEQYF.

The CDR3 sequence: CSASWSNVNTEAFF. This rearrangement joins TRBV20-1 to TRBJ1-1. The CDR3 is 14 residues long. CDR1 and CDR2 (germline): DFQATT, SNEGSKA (reference sequence).

V gene TRBV20-1 combines with J gene TRBJ1-1; TCRdb indicates TRBD1, and absent DNA this call remains unverified. Germline-derived CDR1 and CDR2 are DFQATT and SNEGSKA (reference sequence). CDR3 length: 14 residues. The CDR3 loop reads CSARDPGSDTEAFF.

The chain is built from TRBV7-2 and TRBJ1-6. The germline CDR1 and CDR2 sequences are SGHTA and FQGNSA. CDR3 size: 14 residues. CDR3 protein: CASSSVINPSPLHF.

This chain joins TRBV20-1 and TRBJ2-7; the D gene TCRdb calls, TRBD2, cannot be checked with no DNA. CDR1 DFQATT and CDR2 SNEGSKA come from the germline V gene (reference sequence). The CDR3 loop spans 14 amino acids. This CDR3 reads CSARTSGAAYEQYF.

The CDR3 loop is CASSLADRGETQYF. The rearrangement uses TRBV5-1 and TRBJ2-5; TCRdb calls TRBD1, which cannot be checked without DNA. This CDR3 has 14 residues. Germline V gene lookup returns CDR1 SGHRS and CDR2 YFSETQ. Using reference TRBV5-1 and TRBJ2-5 for the parts outside the CDR3, the full variable domain is KAGVTQTPRYLIKTRGQQVTLSCSPISGHRSVSWYQQTPGQGLQFLFEYFSETQRNKGNFPGRFSGRQFSNSRSEMNVSTLELGDSALYLCASSLADRGETQYFGPGTRLLVL.

The CDR3 here is CSVVQTNSYDQYF. This rearrangement joins TRBV29-1 to TRBJ2-7; the TRBD2 assignment by TCRdb is unverifiable without DNA. The V gene's germline CDR1 is SQVTM and CDR2 ANQGSEA. There are 13 residues in the CDR3.

This chain connects TRBV29-1 to TRBJ2-7; no DNA is available, so the TRBD2 call from TCRdb remains unchecked. This CDR3 spans 13 amino acids. Germline V gene lookup returns CDR1 SQVTM and CDR2 ANQGSEA. This chain's CDR3 is CSVETSGRLEQYF.

The rearrangement links TRBV20-1 to TRBJ2-3; the D call from TCRdb, TRBD2, cannot be confirmed without DNA. The germline CDR1 and CDR2 sequences are DFQATT and SNEGSKA (reference sequence). CDR3 size: 16 residues. The CDR3 sequence: CSASLGGRANTDTQYF.

This chain uses TRBV6-2 or TRBV6-3 with TRBJ2-1; TCRdb calls TRBD1, which cannot be checked without DNA. The V gene's germline CDR1 is MNHEY and CDR2 SVGEGT. The CDR3 is 15 residues long. The CDR3 spells CASSYVQGGYNEQFF.

This rearrangement joins TRBV7-6 to TRBJ2-1; no DNA is available, so the TRBD1 call from TCRdb remains unchecked. Germline V gene sequence: CDR1 SGHVS, CDR2 FNYEAQ. The CDR3 has 17 residues. CDR3 in amino acids: CASSLDAEGGNYNEQFF.

V is TRBV29-1 and J is TRBJ2-1; TCRdb selects TRBD1, and the lack of DNA leaves this call unchecked. This CDR3 has 15 residues. CDR1 is SQVTM, CDR2 ANQGSEA, per germline. CDR3 amino acids: CSVALFGTGANEQFF.

The chain joins TRBV28 to TRBJ2-1. The germline CDR1 and CDR2 sequences are MDHEN and SYDVKM. The CDR3 loop spans 13 amino acids. The CDR3 loop is CASSFLGFDEQFF.

The V gene is TRBV20-1, the J gene TRBJ2-7; TCRdb names TRBD2, which stays unverified in the absence of DNA. Germline V CDR1 and CDR2: DFQATT, SNEGSKA (reference sequence). The CDR3 is 14 residues long. CDR3 residues: CSASDLTTSYEQYF.

The chain employs TRBV29-1 and TRBJ2-7. Germline CDR1 and CDR2: SQVTM and ANQGSEA. The CDR3 consists of 12 residues. CDR3 region: CSVVLRTYEQYF.

This rearrangement joins TRBV29-1 to TRBJ1-1; lacking DNA, the TRBD1 call made by TCRdb goes unchecked. The length of the CDR3 is 13 residues. Germline V gene lookup returns CDR1 SQVTM and CDR2 ANQGSEA. This chain's CDR3 is CSVLGQGNTEAFF.

The chain carries TRBV12-3 or TRBV12-4 and TRBJ2-1; absent DNA, TCRdb's TRBD1 call cannot be checked. This CDR3 is 16 amino acids long. The CDR3 spells CASNPDWGGAYNEQFF.

The rearrangement links TRBV12-3 or TRBV12-4 to TRBJ1-5; the D call from TCRdb, TRBD1, cannot be confirmed without DNA. The CDR3 is 15 amino acids. CDR3 region: CASSLGQLSNQPQHF.

The chain recombines TRBV4-1 with TRBJ2-3. Germline V gene data show CDR1 as MGHRA and CDR2 as YSYEKL. This CDR3 is 12 amino acids long. The CDR3 reads CASSQDIDTQYF.

The chain links TRBV29-1 to TRBJ2-5; lacking DNA, the TRBD1 call made by TCRdb goes unchecked. Germline lookup yields CDR1 SQVTM and CDR2 ANQGSEA. This CDR3 has 16 residues. The CDR3 is CSVEEPQGGSLETQYF.

The chain's CDR3 is CASTEDRRTDTQYF. The V call is TRBV6-2 or TRBV6-3, the J call TRBJ2-3; TCRdb designates TRBD1, a call that cannot be tested without DNA. The germline gives CDR1 MNHEY, CDR2 SVGEGT. CDR3 length equals 14 residues.

The CDR3 sequence is CASSYGSGVDTEAFF. The chain employs TRBV6-2 or TRBV6-3 and TRBJ1-1. The CDR3 length is 15 residues. Germline values: CDR1 MNHEY, CDR2 SVGEGT.